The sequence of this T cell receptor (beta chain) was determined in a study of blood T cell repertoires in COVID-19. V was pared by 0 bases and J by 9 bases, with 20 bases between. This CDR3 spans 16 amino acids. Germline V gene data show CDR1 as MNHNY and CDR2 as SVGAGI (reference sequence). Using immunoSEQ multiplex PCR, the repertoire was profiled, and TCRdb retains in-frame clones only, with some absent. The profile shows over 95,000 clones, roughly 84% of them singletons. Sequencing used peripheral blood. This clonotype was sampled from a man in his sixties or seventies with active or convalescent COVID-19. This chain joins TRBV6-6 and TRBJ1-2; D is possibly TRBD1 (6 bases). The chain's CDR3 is CASSYSPFGGAGSYTF. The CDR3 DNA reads TGTGCCAGCAGTTACTCGCCCTTCGGGGGGGCAGGGAGCTACACCTTC.